Presented here are 32 T cell receptor beta chains from one specimen sequenced in a study of T cells after yellow fever vaccination. TCRdb re-called the 5' RACE reads with MiXCR, one entry per CDR3 protein. The sample consists of about 360,000 distinct CDR3 sequences, 6.2% of them appearing once. The sample was PBMCs, taken 5 days after the yellow fever booster vaccination. Every receptor here comes from a young man who received the YFV17D yellow fever vaccine.

This sequence joins TRBV5-5 and TRBJ2-2, with D possibly TRBD1 on 5 matching bases. The germline V gene has CDR1 SGHKS and CDR2 YYEKEE (reference sequence). This CDR3 contains 15 residues. V dropped 6 bases and J dropped 1 base, with 13 bases sitting between them. This chain's CDR3 is CASIPGQVNTGELFF. CDR3 nucleotides: TGTGCCAGCATCCCCGGACAAGTGAACACCGGGGAGCTGTTTTTT.

This clonotype was recorded many times. The chain couples TRBV5-1 to TRBJ1-1; 7 bases map to TRBD1. Germline CDR1 is SGHRS and CDR2 is YFSETQ. V was clipped by 4 bases and J by 2 bases; unmatched bases: 5. The CDR3 length is 14 residues. As DNA, the CDR3 is TGCGCCAGCAGCGGGGGACAGTTAAACACTGAAGCTTTCTTT. It encodes CASSGGQLNTEAFF.

The chain couples TRBV20-1 to TRBJ2-7; 11 bases agree with TRBD2. The CDR3 sequence is 11 residues long. CDR1 DFQATT and CDR2 SNEGSKA come from the germline V gene (reference sequence). V shed 2 bases and J 12 bases; nucleotides not matched to a gene: 3. The CDR3 region is CSARLAGGAYF. The CDR3 DNA reads TGCAGTGCTAGACTAGCGGGGGGAGCGTACTTC.

This clonotype was seen many times. This chain joins TRBV5-1 and TRBJ2-7, with D perhaps TRBD1 (6 bases). Germline V lookup: CDR1 SGHRS, CDR2 YFSETQ. V dropped 1 base and J dropped 6 bases, with 17 bases sitting between them. This CDR3 is built from 15 residues. CDR3 bases: TGCGCCAGCAGCTTGATGGGGGCGGTCCCCCCCGAGCAGTACTTC. Residues: CASSLMGAVPPEQYF. The whole variable domain, remainder taken from reference TRBV5-1 and TRBJ2-7, is KAGVTQTPRYLIKTRGQQVTLSCSPISGHRSVSWYQQTPGQGLQFLFEYFSETQRNKGNFPGRFSGRQFSNSRSEMNVSTLELGDSALYLCASSLMGAVPPEQYFGPGTRLTVT.

The sample holds many counts of this clonotype. The chain links TRBV29-1 to TRBJ1-1; a possible D gene is TRBD1 (5 bases). The V gene's germline CDR1 is SQVTM and CDR2 ANQGSEA. The CDR3 has 13 amino acids. V lost 4 bases to trimming and J lost 5 bases, with 14 bases between them. For the CDR3, the DNA is TGCAGCGTTGTGAGGGGCGGGTGGACTGAAGCTTTCTTT. Its translation: CSVVRGGWTEAFF.

This clonotype was recorded a few times. The J gene is TRBJ2-6, the V gene TRBV5-8; D remains ambiguous. The germline V gene has CDR1 SGHTS and CDR2 YDEGEE. Trimming cost V 9 bases and J 0 bases, with 1 base left between them. This CDR3 comprises 11 residues. CDR3 sequence (DNA): TGTGCCAACTCTGGGGCCAACGTCCTGACTTTC. It specifies CANSGANVLTF.

Details on this clonotype: Being one base from a much bigger clone, this may be a read error. It is likely a read error, because the conserved phenylalanine at the end of the CDR3 is missing. J is TRBJ1-6 and V is TRBV18; D is ambiguous. The germline V gene has CDR1 KGHSH and CDR2 LQKENI. V was clipped by 4 bases and J by 6 bases, with 10 bases between them. The CDR3 consists of 14 residues. As DNA, the CDR3 is TGTGCCAGCTCACAACAGAGCCTTAATTCACCCCTCCACTCT. It specifies CASSQQSLNSPLHS.

This clonotype was counted between two and nine times. V usage is TRBV20-1 and J usage is TRBJ1-5, with D unclear. Germline CDR1 and CDR2: DFQATT and SNEGSKA (reference sequence). Trimming cost V 6 bases and J 0 bases, with 6 bases left between them. The CDR3 runs to 12 residues. The DNA of the CDR3 is TGCAGTGCGCATTATAGCAATCAGCCCCAGCATTTT. Translating gives CSAHYSNQPQHF.

The chain has TRBV5-5 and TRBJ1-5; D remains ambiguous. This CDR3 spans 12 amino acids. Per the germline V gene, CDR1 is SGHKS and CDR2 is YYEKEE (reference sequence). Trimming took off 2 bases at V and 8 bases at J, with 8 bases between the two ends. The CDR3 is CASSFIGEPQHF. The DNA for the CDR3 is TGTGCCAGCAGCTTCATCGGGGAGCCCCAGCATTTT.

The chain couples TRBV10-3 to TRBJ2-2; possible D gene TRBD2, 5 bases. The V and J ends lost 6 bases and 5 bases respectively, with 16 bases between them. This CDR3 comprises 15 residues. Per the germline V gene, CDR1 is ENHRY and CDR2 is SYGVKD. For the CDR3, the DNA is TGTGCCATCAGCTCACTAGGCGATGGTACCGGGGAGCTGTTTTTT. Translation gives CAISSLGDGTGELFF.

This clonotype has ten or more counts. This rearrangement joins TRBV5-1 to TRBJ2-7; tentative D call: TRBD2 (6 bases). The germline V gene encodes CDR1 SGHRS and CDR2 YFSETQ. The V gene lost 5 bases and the J gene lost 3 bases, with 9 bases spanning the gap. The CDR3 totals 12 residues. CDR3 sequence reads: CASRGDFYEQYF. The CDR3 DNA follows: TGCGCCAGCAGAGGGGACTTCTACGAGCAGTACTTC. The full variable domain, in which reference TRBV5-1 and TRBJ2-7 provide the parts outside the CDR3, is KAGVTQTPRYLIKTRGQQVTLSCSPISGHRSVSWYQQTPGQGLQFLFEYFSETQRNKGNFPGRFSGRQFSNSRSEMNVSTLELGDSALYLCASRGDFYEQYFGPGTRLTVT.

The chain links TRBV30 to TRBJ2-3; D may be TRBD1 (6 bases). The CDR3 consists of 15 residues. Germline V lookup: CDR1 GTSNPN, CDR2 SVGIG (reference sequence). Trimming took 3 bases from V and 4 from J, leaving 17 bases between them. The CDR3 sequence is CAWRWGQGPPDTQYF. The CDR3 region has the DNA TGTGCCTGGAGGTGGGGGCAGGGACCACCAGATACGCAGTATTTT. The full variable domain, its missing parts supplied by reference TRBV30 and TRBJ2-3, is SQTIHQWPATLVQPVGSPLSLECTVEGTSNPNLYWYRQAAGRGLQLLFYSVGIGQISSEVPQNLSASRPQDRQFILSSKKLLLSDSGFYLCAWRWGQGPPDTQYFGPGTRLTVL.

The chain employs TRBV20-1 and TRBJ2-5, with D perhaps being TRBD1 or TRBD2 (5 bases each). V gave up 0 bases and J gave up 5 bases, with 16 bases separating them. The CDR3 loop spans 15 amino acids. CDR1 and CDR2 from the germline V gene are DFQATT and SNEGSKA (reference sequence). CDR3 bases: TGCAGTGCTAGAGATGGGGGTGGGCTTATCGAGACCCAGTACTTC. It translates to CSARDGGGLIETQYF.

This clonotype was counted many times. The chain uses TRBV7-2 and TRBJ2-2; D gene uncertain. The V end was cut by 5 bases, the J end by 6 bases, with 7 bases between. CDR1 is SGHTA and CDR2 is FQGNSA in the germline V gene. The CDR3 is 12 residues long. Here the CDR3 reads CASSRFAGELFF. CDR3 sequence (DNA): TGTGCCAGCAGCCGGTTTGCCGGGGAGCTGTTTTTT.

This rearrangement joins TRBV12-3 or TRBV12-4 to TRBJ1-1; D not certain. This CDR3 contains 11 residues. Trimming took off 8 bases at V and 5 bases at J, with 9 bases between the two ends. The DNA of the CDR3 is TGTGCCAGCTGGGTGGGGACTGAAGCTTTCTTT. Its protein product is CASWVGTEAFF.

The table lists this clonotype with many counts. This chain joins TRBV24-1 and TRBJ2-1; 8 bases agree with TRBD2. Germline V gene data show CDR1 as KGHDR and CDR2 as SFDVKD. The CDR3 is made up of 13 amino acids. Trimming took 3 bases from V and 10 from J; bases not matched to a gene: 4. The CDR3 nucleotides are TGTGCCACCAGTGATAATAGCGGGAACGAGCAGTTCTTC. Translated: CATSDNSGNEQFF.

This clonotype appeared a few times. The J gene is TRBJ2-2, the V gene TRBV27, with 8 bases fitting TRBD1. Germline V gene sequence: CDR1 MNHEY, CDR2 SMNVEV (reference sequence). The CDR3 consists of 16 residues. Trimming at V came to 2 bases and at J to 4 bases, leaving 6 bases not matched to a gene. The CDR3 sequence is CASSLPTGVSTGELFF. The CDR3, as DNA: TGTGCCAGCAGTTTACCGACAGGGGTGAGCACCGGGGAGCTGTTTTTT.

This clonotype was seen only a few times. The V gene is TRBV6-2 or TRBV6-3, the J gene TRBJ2-1, with a tentative D call TRBD2 (5 bases). The germline V gene encodes CDR1 MNHEY and CDR2 SVGEGT. The CDR3 length is 13 residues. Deletions cut 0 bases from V and 7 bases from J, with 7 bases between. CDR3 sequence reads: CASSYSRTNEQFF. The CDR3 DNA reads TGTGCCAGCAGTTACTCTCGGACTAATGAGCAGTTCTTC.

There are a few counts of this clonotype. V usage is TRBV7-9 and J usage is TRBJ2-7, with D possibly matching TRBD1 (6 bases). The CDR3 is 14 amino acids. Germline CDR1 SEHNR, CDR2 FQNEAQ (reference sequence). The V and J ends lost 2 bases and 6 bases respectively, with 14 bases between them. The CDR3 DNA reads TGTGCCAGCAGCTTATGGGACCCGGACAGCGAGCAGTACTTC. Protein: CASSLWDPDSEQYF. Full variable domain (outside the CDR3, taken from reference TRBV7-9 and TRBJ2-7): DTGVSQNPRHKITKRGQNVTFRCDPISEHNRLYWYRQTLGQGPEFLTYFQNEAQLEKSRLLSDRFSAERPKGSFSTLEIQRTEQGDSAMYLCASSLWDPDSEQYFGPGTRLTVT.

The table lists this clonotype with many counts. This chain uses TRBV7-8 with TRBJ2-7; 10 bases are a match to TRBD2. CDR1 and CDR2 from the germline V gene are SGHVS and FQNEAQ. V shed 3 bases and J 4 bases; nucleotides not matched to a gene: 9. This CDR3 comprises 16 residues. Written as DNA, the CDR3 is TGTGCCAGCAGCTTTGGACTAGCGGTAGGGCCTTACGAGCAGTACTTC. Protein sequence: CASSFGLAVGPYEQYF.

This clonotype was counted ten times or more. The chain uses TRBV5-1 and TRBJ2-7, with D tentatively TRBD1 (6 bases). CDR3 length equals 13 residues. The V gene's germline CDR1 is SGHRS and CDR2 YFSETQ. Trimming stripped 8 bases from V and 1 base from J, with 13 bases between. CDR3 loop: CASKRQASYEQYF. CDR3 sequence (DNA): TGCGCCAGTAAGAGACAGGCTTCCTACGAGCAGTACTTC.

The V gene is TRBV4-3, the J gene TRBJ2-7; D remains unclear. CDR3 length: 16 amino acids. The V end lost 0 bases, the J end lost 3 bases, and 15 bases lay between the germline ends. In germline, CDR1 is LGHNA, CDR2 YSLEER. CDR3 sequence reads: CASSQDFPLTYYEQYF. The CDR3 nucleotides read TGCGCCAGCAGCCAAGATTTTCCCCTAACCTACTACGAGCAGTACTTC.

This clonotype was seen many times. The rearrangement links TRBV29-1 to TRBJ1-5, with 7 nucleotides matching TRBD1. The CDR3 totals 13 residues. The V and J ends lost 6 bases and 3 bases, in that order; junction bases with no gene match: 5. The germline V gene has CDR1 SQVTM and CDR2 ANQGSEA. CDR3 loop: CSVRDRHNQPQHF. DNA for the CDR3: TGCAGCGTCCGGGACAGACACAATCAGCCCCAGCATTTT.

The V call is TRBV20-1, the J call TRBJ2-3; 12 positions agree with TRBD2. The CDR3 is 15 residues long. Trimming cost V 1 base and J 2 bases; bases outside gene matches: 1. Germline lookup yields CDR1 DFQATT and CDR2 SNEGSKA (reference sequence). The CDR3 nucleotides are TGCAGTGCTAGAGCTAGCGGGAGGGCCACAGATACGCAGTATTTT. It is translated as CSARASGRATDTQYF.

This clonotype was detected ten times or more. CDR3 DNA sequence: TGCGCCAGCAGCACAGACTCGGGACTAGCTGGTTACGAGCAGTACTTC. It is translated as CASSTDSGLAGYEQYF. This rearrangement joins TRBV5-1 to TRBJ2-7; 9 bases map to TRBD2. The germline gives CDR1 SGHRS, CDR2 YFSETQ. J gave up 4 bases and V 4 bases, and 12 bases lay outside the gene matches. The CDR3 is made up of 16 amino acids. Based on the CDR3 plus reference TRBV5-1 and TRBJ2-7, the full variable domain is KAGVTQTPRYLIKTRGQQVTLSCSPISGHRSVSWYQQTPGQGLQFLFEYFSETQRNKGNFPGRFSGRQFSNSRSEMNVSTLELGDSALYLCASSTDSGLAGYEQYFGPGTRLTVT.

This clonotype was seen ten or more times. V usage is TRBV6-1 and J usage is TRBJ2-2, with TRBD2 as a possible D gene (7 bases). CDR3 length: 16 amino acids. Germline V lookup: CDR1 MNHNS, CDR2 SASEGT. Trimming pared 6 bases from V and 0 bases from J, leaving 14 bases between. The CDR3 nucleotides are TGTGCCAGCAGGCACGGGGGGCTAACGAACACCGGGGAGCTGTTTTTT. Translating it yields CASRHGGLTNTGELFF.

The V call is TRBV20-1, the J call TRBJ2-7, with 8 positions matching TRBD2. CDR1 is DFQATT and CDR2 is SNEGSKA in the germline V gene (reference sequence). This CDR3 has 16 amino acids. V lost 6 bases, J lost 2 bases, and 15 bases stayed unmatched. The CDR3 region is CSALGDIAGGTYEQYF. CDR3 in DNA: TGCAGTGCCCTCGGAGACATCGCGGGAGGTACCTACGAGCAGTACTTC.

This clonotype appeared a few times. The chain carries TRBV7-8 and TRBJ2-7; 9 bases are a match to TRBD2. Germline CDR1 is SGHVS and CDR2 is FQNEAQ. This CDR3 has 15 residues. V shed 2 bases and J 2 bases; nucleotides not matched to a gene: 4. The CDR3 here is CASSLKLAGPYEQYF. For the CDR3, the DNA is TGTGCCAGCAGCTTAAAACTAGCGGGCCCCTACGAGCAGTACTTC.

This clonotype was seen at least ten times. The V and J genes are TRBV7-2 and TRBJ1-6; no clear D gene. V dropped 1 base and J dropped 1 base, with 5 bases sitting between them. The CDR3 runs 15 residues. Germline CDR1 is SGHTA and CDR2 is FQGNSA. The CDR3 region is CASSLGQSYNSPLHF. As DNA, the CDR3 is TGTGCCAGCAGCTTAGGGCAATCCTATAATTCACCCCTCCACTTT.

Many counts were recorded for this clonotype. The chain recombines TRBV14 with TRBJ2-1; 11 bases match TRBD2. With V trimmed by 1 base and J by 7 bases, 3 bases remained unmatched. The CDR3 covers 15 residues. Germline V gives CDR1 SGHDN, CDR2 FVKESK. CDR3 region: CASSQVTSGRNEQFF. CDR3 DNA: TGTGCCAGCAGCCAAGTTACTAGCGGGAGAAATGAGCAGTTCTTC.

This chain connects TRBV12-3 or TRBV12-4 to TRBJ2-7, with 8 bases fitting TRBD2. V lost 6 bases, J lost 5 bases, and 9 bases stayed unmatched. The CDR3 consists of 14 residues. The CDR3 nucleotides read TGTGCCAGCAGCCCAGATAGCGGGACTAACGAGCAGTACTTC. Its translation is CASSPDSGTNEQYF.

J is TRBJ2-2 and V is TRBV30; 9 positions match TRBD1. Per germline, CDR1 GTSNPN and CDR2 SVGIG (reference sequence). The CDR3 loop spans 14 amino acids. The trim removed 3 bases at V and 7 bases at J, leaving 6 bases unmatched. In nucleotides, the CDR3 is TGTGCCTGGAGCGACAGGGGGGTTAGCGGGGAGCTGTTTTTT. Translation: CAWSDRGVSGELFF.